One sample yielded the 31 T cell receptor beta chains listed below, sequenced in a study of response to subunit inactivated influenza vaccine. TCRdb passed the RT-PCR reads through MiXCR, listing each CDR3 protein once. This sample carries hundreds of thousands of distinct CDR3 sequences, 14% of them seen once, and the ten largest clones take around 6.5%. The material was PBMCs from blood, obtained 14 days before vaccination. Receptors originate from a man between 45 and 60 years old who received an inactivated influenza vaccine.

This clonotype was detected only once. The chain couples TRBV20-1 to TRBJ2-7, with D possibly matching TRBD2 (6 bases). The V gene's germline CDR1 is DFQATT and CDR2 SNEGSKA (reference sequence). The V and J ends lost 1 base and 1 base respectively, with 17 bases between them. CDR3 size: 16 residues. Here the CDR3 DNA reads TGCAGTGCTAGAGTTCTTGGGGGAGGCTGGTCCTACGAGCAGTACTTC. Translation: CSARVLGGGWSYEQYF.

The rearrangement links TRBV12-3 or TRBV12-4 to TRBJ2-2; 14 bases fit TRBD2. This CDR3 has 17 residues. V shed 8 bases and J 5 bases; nucleotides not matched to a gene: 10. The chain's CDR3 is CASQPGTSGRRTGELFF. The CDR3 bases are TGTGCCAGCCAACCCGGGACTAGCGGGAGAAGGACCGGGGAGCTGTTTTTT.

This clonotype showed up just a few times. The genes are TRBV6-1 and TRBJ2-1, with a tentative D call TRBD2 (6 bases). The CDR3 length is 16 residues. The V end was cut by 5 bases, the J end by 1 base, with 15 bases between. The germline V gene encodes CDR1 MNHNS and CDR2 SASEGT. The CDR3 region is CASSRNPGGSYNEQFF. CDR3 bases: TGTGCCAGCAGTAGAAACCCCGGGGGTTCCTACAATGAGCAGTTCTTC.

Only a few counts were recorded for this clonotype. V and J are TRBV10-2 and TRBJ2-1; TRBD2 matches at 9 bases. CDR1 and CDR2 (germline): WSHSY, SAAADI. V shed 6 bases, J shed 9 bases, and the junction held 9 bases outside the gene matches. The CDR3 is made up of 14 amino acids. The CDR3 reads CASRASGAGGEQFF. Written as DNA, the CDR3 is TGCGCCAGCAGGGCTAGCGGGGCGGGGGGTGAGCAGTTCTTC.

In its sample, this clonotype was seen a few times. This chain connects TRBV12-3 or TRBV12-4 to TRBJ2-4, with 9 nucleotides matching TRBD1. The CDR3 contains 14 residues. J was trimmed by 14 bases and V by 5 bases; bases with no gene match: 13. CDR3: CASSLSHRGRREYF. The CDR3 DNA is TGTGCCAGCAGTCTATCCCACAGGGGGCGAAGGGAGTACTTC.

V gene TRBV20-1 combines with J gene TRBJ2-7, with D tentatively TRBD2 (6 bases). V shed 4 bases and J shed 2 bases, with 9 bases lying between them. Germline-derived CDR1 and CDR2 are DFQATT and SNEGSKA (reference sequence). The length of the CDR3 is 12 residues. The CDR3 coding sequence is TGCAGTGCTAAGCGGGCCCCCTACGAGCAGTACTTC. This gives the protein CSAKRAPYEQYF.

The table lists this clonotype with a few counts. The genes are TRBV5-1 and TRBJ1-1, with D possibly being TRBD1 (5 bases). The CDR3 has 14 amino acids. Trimming removed 0 bases from V and 1 base from J, with 7 bases in between. Germline CDR1 reads SGHRS; CDR2 reads YFSETQ. CDR3 amino acids: CASSLGQWNTEAFF. CDR3 DNA sequence: TGCGCCAGCAGCTTGGGACAGTGGAACACTGAAGCTTTCTTT.

The chain has TRBV2 and TRBJ1-5; D possibly corresponds to TRBD1 (5 bases). The CDR3 consists of 12 residues. V was shortened by 6 bases and J by 4 bases, with 7 bases between the two germline ends. Germline V CDR1 and CDR2: SNHLY, FYNNEI. In DNA, the CDR3 is TGTGCCAGCAGGACAGCGAATCAGCCCCAGCATTTT. Translating gives CASRTANQPQHF.

This clonotype has more than one count but fewer than ten. The V call is TRBV29-1, the J call TRBJ2-5; D is unresolved. The germline V and J ends were trimmed by 1 base and 1 base, with 10 bases remaining between them. The length of the CDR3 is 14 residues. CDR1 SQVTM and CDR2 ANQGSEA come from the germline V gene. CDR3 bases: TGCAGCGTTGAAGCCCTAGACTTCCAAGAGACCCAGTACTTC. Translation gives CSVEALDFQETQYF. Based on the CDR3 plus reference TRBV29-1 and TRBJ2-5, the full variable domain is SAVISQKPSRDICQRGTSLTIQCQVDSQVTMMFWYRQQPGQSLTLIATANQGSEATYESGFVIDKFPISRPNLTFSTLTVSNMSPEDSSIYLCSVEALDFQETQYFGPGTRLLVL.

This clonotype was seen just once. V and J are TRBV6-1 and TRBJ2-1, with TRBD1 matching over 9 bases. The better agreement between TRBJ2-7 and the DNA end casts doubt on the J call. The CDR3 sequence is 15 residues long. Germline V lookup: CDR1 MNHNS, CDR2 SASEGT. Written as DNA, the CDR3 is TGTGCCAGCAGCCTACAGGGGGCGAGGTACAATGAGCAGTACTTC. As protein: CASSLQGARYNEQYF.

This clonotype was seen at least ten times. The V call is TRBV6-5, the J call TRBJ2-7, with 8 bases fitting TRBD1. With 4 bases clipped from V and 6 bases from J, the junction kept 5 bases outside the gene matches. Germline V gene sequence: CDR1 MNHEY, CDR2 SVGAGI. The CDR3 length is 13 residues. The chain's CDR3 is CASSFDRGSEQYF. CDR3 coding DNA: TGTGCCAGCAGTTTCGACAGGGGCTCCGAGCAGTACTTC.

This clonotype was seen a handful of times. The chain has TRBV7-9 and TRBJ2-5; weak D call: TRBD1 (5 bases). The CDR3 consists of 16 residues. The V end was cut by 1 base, the J end by 2 bases, with 14 bases between. Germline V CDR1 and CDR2: SEHNR, FQNEAQ (reference sequence). In nucleotides, the CDR3 is TGTGCCAGCAGCTTAGGGGGCCTGTTGTGGCAAGAGACCCAGTACTTC. Translated: CASSLGGLLWQETQYF.

The chain carries TRBV29-1 and TRBJ2-7; 7 bases align to TRBD1. Germline assignment: CDR1 SQVTM and CDR2 ANQGSEA. This CDR3 region has 13 residues. The V segment lost 7 bases and the J segment 4 bases; nucleotides outside the gene matches: 10. The CDR3 sequence: CSALGEGAYEQYF. CDR3 DNA sequence: TGCAGCGCCCTGGGAGAGGGGGCTTACGAGCAGTACTTC.

The chain links TRBV27 to TRBJ1-5; 7 nucleotides match TRBD1. The CDR3 consists of 13 residues. J lost 6 bases, V lost 10 bases, and 9 bases had no gene match. CDR1 MNHEY and CDR2 SMNVEV come from the germline V gene (reference sequence). Here the CDR3 DNA reads TGTGCCACCGCCGGGACAGCGTTTCAGCCCCAGCATTTT. Translating it yields CATAGTAFQPQHF.

The V gene is TRBV6-2 or TRBV6-3, the J gene TRBJ2-7, with no clear D. The V and J ends lost 7 bases and 0 bases respectively, with 13 bases between them. The CDR3 consists of 14 residues. The germline CDR1 and CDR2 sequences are MNHEY and SVGEGT. CDR3 region: CASKVRTASYEQYF. The DNA of the CDR3 is TGTGCCAGCAAGGTCCGGACGGCCTCCTACGAGCAGTACTTC.

V and J are TRBV29-1 and TRBJ1-1; no firm D call. Trimming shortened V by 2 bases and J by 1 base, and 14 bases separated the two germline ends. CDR3 length equals 15 residues. The germline CDR1 and CDR2 sequences are SQVTM and ANQGSEA. As DNA, the CDR3 is TGCAGCGTTGAACACCGGCTACAGAGGAACACTGAAGCTTTCTTT. Its protein is CSVEHRLQRNTEAFF.

This sequence joins TRBV11-2 and TRBJ2-1; D unclear. CDR1 and CDR2 from the germline V gene are SGHAT and FQNNGV. CDR3 length: 12 residues. Trimming shortened V by 5 bases and J by 9 bases, and 11 bases separated the two germline ends. Here the CDR3 reads CASSRSNGEQFF. The CDR3 nucleotides are TGTGCCAGCAGCCGAAGTAATGGTGAGCAGTTCTTC. Full variable domain (missing parts from reference TRBV11-2 and TRBJ2-1): EAGVAQSPRYKIIEKRQSVAFWCNPISGHATLYWYQQILGQGPKLLIQFQNNGVVDDSQLPKDRFSAERLKGVDSTLKIQPAKLEDSAVYLCASSRSNGEQFFGPGTRLTVL.

This clonotype has a handful of counts. This CDR3 is CSADDADSYNEQFF. The CDR3 DNA is TGCAGTGCTGATGACGCGGACTCCTACAATGAGCAGTTCTTC. The V gene is TRBV20-1, the J gene TRBJ2-1; no definite D call. Germline assignment: CDR1 DFQATT and CDR2 SNEGSKA (reference sequence). The V and J ends lost 5 bases and 0 bases respectively, with 11 bases between them. The CDR3 contains 14 residues.

This clonotype has more than one count but fewer than ten. The gene calls are TRBV24-1 and TRBJ2-1; TRBD1 matches 10 bases. Looked up from germline, CDR1 is KGHDR and CDR2 is SFDVKD. The V segment lost 3 bases and the J segment 5 bases; nucleotides outside the gene matches: 6. The CDR3 totals 16 residues. The CDR3 region is CATSDAAGTGDNEQFF. CDR3 DNA: TGTGCCACCAGTGATGCGGCCGGGACAGGGGACAATGAGCAGTTCTTC.

This chain links TRBV19 with TRBJ2-5; the match to TRBD2 covers 12 bases. This CDR3 contains 15 residues. V trimming: 7 bases; J trimming: 1 base; junction bases outside the gene matches: 4. Per germline, CDR1 LNHDA and CDR2 SQIVND (reference sequence). CDR3 DNA sequence: TGTGCCAGTAAGACTAGCGGGGGACCCCAAGAGACCCAGTACTTC. Amino acid sequence: CASKTSGGPQETQYF.

The chain employs TRBV6-5 and TRBJ1-6, with TRBD1 as a possible D gene (5 bases). The germline V gene has CDR1 MNHEY and CDR2 SVGAGI. V gave up 5 bases and J gave up 10 bases, with 18 bases separating them. The CDR3 loop spans 15 amino acids. This chain's CDR3 is CASSPRPPRDSPLHF. The DNA of the CDR3 is TGTGCCAGCAGTCCTCGACCCCCGAGGGACTCACCCCTCCACTTT.

This clonotype appeared a few times. V usage is TRBV15 and J usage is TRBJ1-4, with D uncertain. With 1 base removed from V and 0 bases from J, the gap between germline ends came to 6 bases. The germline gives CDR1 LNHNV, CDR2 YYDKDF (reference sequence). The CDR3 sequence is 15 residues long. The CDR3 protein is CATSRAQATNEKLFF. CDR3 in DNA: TGTGCCACCAGCAGAGCGCAAGCAACTAATGAAAAACTGTTTTTT.

With respect to this clonotype: A junction boundary mismatches the germline segment, possibly from a read error. The V and J genes are TRBV9 and TRBJ1-3; D perhaps matches TRBD1 (5 bases). The CDR3 is made up of 17 amino acids. The germline V gene has CDR1 SGDLS and CDR2 YYNGEE. The CDR3 coding sequence is TGTGCCAGCAGCGGAAACTCCAGGGACCGCTCTGGAAACACCATACATTTT. Its protein product is CASSGNSRDRSGNTIHF.

This clonotype was counted at least ten times. The V gene is TRBV18, the J gene TRBJ1-1, with a weak D call TRBD1 (5 bases). CDR1 and CDR2 (germline): KGHSH, LQKENI. Trimming pared 3 bases from V and 11 bases from J, leaving 34 bases between. The CDR3 runs 19 residues. CDR3: CASSPTSMGGISATSWAFF. The CDR3 DNA is TGTGCCAGCTCACCGACCTCCATGGGGGGAATCAGCGCGACTAGCTGGGCTTTCTTT. The whole variable domain, filled in from reference TRBV18 and TRBJ1-1, reads NAGVMQNPRHLVRRRGQEARLRCSPMKGHSHVYWYRQLPEEGLKFMVYLQKENIIDESGMPKERFSAEFPKEGPSILRIQQVVRGDSAAYFCASSPTSMGGISATSWAFFGQGTRLTVV.

This chain joins TRBV20-1 and TRBJ2-1; 7 bases map to TRBD1. From germline, CDR1 is DFQATT and CDR2 SNEGSKA (reference sequence). The CDR3 length is 16 residues. V trimming: 0 bases; J trimming: 5 bases; junction bases outside the gene matches: 10. The CDR3 spells CSARDFSGGRDNEQFF. The CDR3 DNA follows: TGCAGTGCTAGAGATTTTTCAGGGGGAAGGGACAATGAGCAGTTCTTC.

The CDR3 coding sequence is TGTGCCAGCAGTGAACTAGCGGGAGACCCCGGGGAGCTGTTTTTT. Its translation is CASSELAGDPGELFF. The genes are TRBV6-1 and TRBJ2-2, with 10 positions matching TRBD2. The CDR3 runs to 15 residues. V lost 2 bases to trimming and J lost 6 bases; unmatched junction nucleotides: 3. Per the germline V gene, CDR1 is MNHNS and CDR2 is SASEGT.

This chain uses TRBV10-3 with TRBJ2-1; no reliable D call. V was trimmed by 2 bases and J by 9 bases, leaving 5 bases between them. The CDR3 is 11 residues long. CDR1 is ENHRY and CDR2 is SYGVKD in the germline V gene. The CDR3: CAISEKTEQFF. The CDR3 nucleotides are TGTGCCATCAGTGAGAAAACTGAGCAGTTCTTC.

The CDR3 reads CASSRYRGRFQETQYF. The CDR3 bases are TGTGCCAGCAGTAGGTACAGGGGCAGATTTCAAGAGACCCAGTACTTC. The chain employs TRBV28 and TRBJ2-5, with 7 bases matching TRBD1. Germline V gene data show CDR1 as MDHEN and CDR2 as SYDVKM. The CDR3 has 16 residues. V was pared by 5 bases and J by 2 bases, with 11 bases of the junction left unmatched.

The chain uses TRBV15 and TRBJ2-3; no clear D. V lost 5 bases and J 0 bases, leaving 9 bases between the germline ends. Germline V gene data show CDR1 as LNHNV and CDR2 as YYDKDF (reference sequence). The CDR3 sequence is 14 residues long. The CDR3 sequence is CATSDGPSTDTQYF. CDR3 bases: TGTGCCACCAGCGATGGCCCTAGCACAGATACGCAGTATTTT.

J is TRBJ1-2 and V is TRBV5-1, with TRBD1 as a possible D gene (5 bases). V was shortened by 7 bases and J by 1 base, with 14 bases between the two germline ends. In germline, CDR1 is SGHRS, CDR2 YFSETQ. The CDR3 totals 14 residues. The CDR3 DNA is TGCGCCAGCTCCACCGGGGACGGTAACTATGGCTACACCTTC. Translating gives CASSTGDGNYGYTF.

A few counts support this clonotype. This chain connects TRBV29-1 to TRBJ2-7; a possible D gene is TRBD2 (6 bases). The CDR3 extends over 12 amino acids. The V end lost 4 bases, the J end lost 3 bases, and 10 bases lay between the germline ends. Germline V gene data show CDR1 as SQVTM and CDR2 as ANQGSEA. This CDR3 is CSVGDSDYEQYF. The DNA of the CDR3 is TGCAGCGTTGGGGACTCTGACTACGAGCAGTACTTC.